Presented here are 15 T cell receptor beta chains from one specimen sequenced in a study of blood T cell repertoires in COVID-19. TCRdb keeps only in-frame clones here, not all; method: immunoSEQ multiplex PCR. The sample lists about 160,000 clones, over 70% occurring once. What was sequenced was PBMCs or T cells enriched from blood (not recorded which). The receptors were gathered from a woman aged 45-65 years in a cohort exposed to, infected with or recovered from COVID-19 (not recorded which).

This clone appeared many times. The chain links TRBV7-6 to TRBJ1-2; 9 nucleotides agree with TRBD1. CDR1 SGHVS and CDR2 FNYEAQ come from the germline V gene. V was clipped by 4 bases and J by 8 bases; unmatched bases: 11. CDR3 length equals 15 residues. CDR3 in DNA: TGTGCCAGCAGCTCTCAATCGGGACAGGGTCAAGGCTACACCTTC. Protein: CASSSQSGQGQGYTF. The complete variable domain, with remaining parts taken from reference TRBV7-6 and TRBJ1-2, reads GAGVSQSPRYKVTKRGQDVALRCDPISGHVSLYWYRQALGQGPEFLTYFNYEAQQDKSGLPNDRFSAERPEGSISTLTIQRTEQRDSAMYRCASSSQSGQGQGYTFGSGTRLTVV.

The CDR3 nucleotides read TGCGCCAGCAGCTTGGCAACTAGCGGGGACACCGGGGAGCTGTTTTTT. It translates to CASSLATSGDTGELFF. The rearrangement joins TRBV5-1 to TRBJ2-2; 10 bases are a match to TRBD2. The CDR3 loop spans 16 amino acids. V lost 0 bases and J lost 3; bases outside the gene matches: 2. Per the germline V gene, CDR1 is SGHRS and CDR2 is YFSETQ.

The chain is built from TRBV3-1 (or the pseudogene TRBV3-2) and TRBJ1-5, with TRBD1 as a possible D gene (5 bases). CDR3 size: 14 residues. Germline values: CDR1 LGHDT, CDR2 YNNKEL (reference sequence). Trimming pared 2 bases from V and 7 bases from J, leaving 12 bases between. Written as DNA, the CDR3 is TGTGCCAGCAGCCAATCGACAGTTCTCCAGCCCCAGCATTTT. Translating it yields CASSQSTVLQPQHF.

V is TRBV4-3 and J is TRBJ2-7, with D maybe TRBD2 (5 bases). CDR1 and CDR2 (germline): LGHNA, YSLEER. Between the trimmed V and J ends, which lost 2 bases and 1 base, there was a span of 9 bases. The CDR3 runs 14 residues. This CDR3 is CASSQREGSYEQYF. In nucleotides, the CDR3 is TGCGCCAGCAGCCAACGGGAAGGATCCTACGAGCAGTACTTC.

The J gene is TRBJ2-1, the V gene TRBV9; 9 nucleotides match TRBD1. From germline, CDR1 is SGDLS and CDR2 YYNGEE. The ends lost 5 bases at V and 1 base at J; junction bases unmatched: 4. CDR3 length: 15 residues. The CDR3 nucleotides read TGTGCCAGCAGTGAACAGGGGGCTTCCTACAATGAGCAGTTCTTC. It specifies CASSEQGASYNEQFF.

The chain recombines TRBV10-3 with TRBJ1-1, with D possibly being TRBD1 (5 bases). Trimming took off 6 bases at V and 2 bases at J, with 10 bases between the two ends. The CDR3 is 13 residues long. Germline V gene lookup returns CDR1 ENHRY and CDR2 SYGVKD. CDR3: CAIRDTINTEAFF. As DNA, the CDR3 is TGTGCCATCAGGGACACCATCAACACTGAAGCTTTCTTT.

V and J are TRBV7-3 and TRBJ2-3, with 12 bases that match TRBD1. The J segment lost 5 bases and the V segment lost 3 bases, leaving 3 bases of the junction unmatched. This CDR3 has 15 amino acids. Per the germline V gene, CDR1 is SGHTA and CDR2 is FQGTGA. The CDR3, as DNA: TGTGCCAGCAGCTTGGGACAGGGGGCTAGAGATACGCAGTATTTT. Protein: CASSLGQGARDTQYF.

The chain is built from TRBV7-9 and TRBJ1-2; D is undetermined. V gave up 5 bases and J gave up 6 bases, with 13 bases separating them. Per the germline V gene, CDR1 is SEHNR and CDR2 is FQNEAQ (reference sequence). The CDR3 runs to 13 residues. The chain's CDR3 is CASSPQEIHGYTF. CDR3 in DNA: TGTGCCAGCAGCCCTCAAGAGATTCATGGCTACACCTTC.

The rearrangement links TRBV5-1 to TRBJ2-7; TRBD2 might be the D (5 bases). CDR1 and CDR2 from the germline V gene are SGHRS and YFSETQ. The CDR3 totals 14 residues. Trimming removed 5 bases from V and 1 base from J, with 13 bases in between. CDR3 DNA sequence: TGCGCCAGCAGGTACTTCGGGGAGTCCTACGAGCAGTACTTC. Its translation: CASRYFGESYEQYF.

This clone has a handful of counts. This sequence joins TRBV28 and TRBJ1-1; TRBD1 is a possible D gene (6 bases). The V gene lost 3 bases and the J gene lost 6 bases, with 11 bases spanning the gap. The CDR3 contains 13 residues. The V gene's germline CDR1 is MDHEN and CDR2 SYDVKM. The chain's CDR3 is CASSFGQLPEAFF. For the CDR3, the DNA is TGTGCCAGCAGTTTCGGACAGTTGCCTGAAGCTTTCTTT.

The chain joins TRBV28 to TRBJ2-7, with 10 bases identical to TRBD1. Germline CDR1 MDHEN, CDR2 SYDVKM. J gave up 4 bases and V 4 bases, and 7 bases lay outside the gene matches. This CDR3 region has 15 residues. The CDR3 sequence: CASSSPGQGQYEQYF. DNA for the CDR3: TGTGCCAGCAGTTCCCCGGGACAGGGGCAGTACGAGCAGTACTTC.

The gene calls are TRBV5-1 and TRBJ1-1; TRBD1 might be the D (5 bases). Germline-derived CDR1 and CDR2 are SGHRS and YFSETQ. The CDR3 contains 13 residues. V was cut by 8 bases and J by 4 bases, with 15 bases left in between. This CDR3 is CASNYGGGTEAFF. For the CDR3, the DNA is TGCGCCAGTAATTACGGGGGAGGCACTGAAGCTTTCTTT.

The chain couples TRBV6-1 to TRBJ1-1; D remains unclear. The CDR3 contains 13 residues. CDR1 and CDR2 (germline): MNHNS, SASEGT. The V end lost 2 bases, the J end lost 1 base, and 5 bases lay between the germline ends. CDR3 sequence: CASSETGNTEAFF. DNA for the CDR3: TGTGCCAGCAGTGAAACGGGGAACACTGAAGCTTTCTTT.

In its sample, this clone was seen once. The V call is TRBV9, the J call TRBJ2-1, with 9 bases that match TRBD2. CDR3 length equals 14 residues. The V and J ends lost 4 bases and 9 bases, in that order; junction bases with no gene match: 8. Germline CDR1 and CDR2: SGDLS and YYNGEE. The CDR3 loop is CASSSGTSRFEQFF. For the CDR3, the DNA is TGTGCCAGCAGCTCCGGGACTAGCCGCTTTGAGCAGTTCTTC. The full variable domain, completed using reference TRBV9 and TRBJ2-1, is DSGVTQTPKHLITATGQRVTLRCSPRSGDLSVYWYQQSLDQGLQFLIQYYNGEERAKGNILERFSAQQFPDLHSELNLSSLELGDSALYFCASSSGTSRFEQFFGPGTRLTVL.

The chain recombines TRBV14 with TRBJ2-4, with TRBD1 matching 8 bases. The CDR3 contains 13 residues. V dropped 6 bases and J dropped 9; count of bases not matched to a gene: 7. Germline V CDR1 and CDR2: SGHDN, FVKESK. The CDR3 sequence is CASSLTGESIQYF. Written as DNA, the CDR3 is TGTGCCAGCAGTCTGACAGGGGAAAGCATTCAGTACTTC.